Only a few counts were recorded for the clone carrying this T cell receptor (beta chain). Its antigen remains unknown. Compared with germline, one end of the junction differs, possibly owing to a read error. This record comes from a study of CD8 T cells in ankylosing spondylitis. General observations from the study: Relatively rare in peripheral blood, disease-linked clones were also CD8+. A motif of roughly 8 highly homologous TCR beta variants was seen as apparently characteristic of ankylosing spondylitis blood. Reports say disease-linked clones showed up significantly more in matched ankylosing spondylitis synovial fluid. Earlier reports found some motif variants in synovial fluid and blood in reactive arthritis.

CDR3 length: 17 amino acids. From germline, CDR1 is SGHNT and CDR2 YENEEA. MiXCR, applied by TCRdb to the 5' RACE reads, yields one record per CDR3 protein. The table lists approximately 540,000 distinct CDR3 sequences, about an eighth of them singletons. The receptor was derived from a male donor with ankylosing spondylitis. The chain uses TRBV11-3 and TRBJ2-3; 13 bases map to TRBD2. What was sequenced was blood, either unsorted or a sorted T cell fraction (not recorded which). For the CDR3, the DNA is TGTGCCAGCGGCTTACCGGGACTAGCGGGATGGGTGAATACGCAGTATTTT. Protein: CASGLPGLAGWVNTQYF.